Below are 12 T cell receptor beta chains sequenced from a single sample in a study of T cell repertoires in cytomegalovirus infection. Via MiXCR, TCRdb re-called the reads, giving one row per CDR3 protein. This table has 450,000 to 550,000 distinct CDR3 sequences, about 42% appearing once. For these receptors, no antigen is known. The sequencing here drew on cultured PBMCs, taken from culture after CMV antigen stimulation. The origin of the receptors is a human donor in good health (CMV status not recorded). Some clones in this sample may be carry-over from other donors' samples.

V gene TRBV12-3 or TRBV12-4 combines with J gene TRBJ2-3; TRBD1 aligns across 9 bases. The CDR3 contains 14 residues. The junction had 4 bases not matched to a gene; V was cut back by 5 bases and J by 4 bases. CDR3: CASSRDRVSDTQYF. In DNA, the CDR3 is TGTGCCAGCAGTCGGGACAGGGTTTCAGATACGCAGTATTTT.

This clonotype was observed a few times. CDR3 nucleotide sequence: TGTGCCAGCAGCCTAGAAGGGACAGAAAATTCACCCCTCCACTTT. Translated: CASSLEGTENSPLHF. The chain links TRBV7-9 to TRBJ1-6, with 7 bases lining up with TRBD1. The junction had 8 bases not matched to a gene; V was cut back by 5 bases and J by 7 bases. Germline CDR1 and CDR2: SEHNR and FQNEAQ (reference sequence). The CDR3 is 15 amino acids. Supplemented by reference TRBV7-9 and TRBJ1-6, the full variable domain reads DTGVSQNPRHKITKRGQNVTFRCDPISEHNRLYWYRQTLGQGPEFLTYFQNEAQLEKSRLLSDRFSAERPKGSFSTLEIQRTEQGDSAMYLCASSLEGTENSPLHFGNGTRLTVT.

The V gene is TRBV5-1, the J gene TRBJ2-1; D not certain. V lost 0 bases to trimming and J lost 9 bases, with 13 bases between them. CDR1 and CDR2 from the germline V gene are SGHRS and YFSETQ. This CDR3 spans 14 amino acids. This CDR3 reads CASSLVQVSGEQFF. The CDR3 DNA sequence: TGCGCCAGCAGCTTGGTTCAGGTTTCCGGTGAGCAGTTCTTC.

This clonotype was counted between two and nine times. The chain combines TRBV7-6 with TRBJ2-3; 9 nucleotides match TRBD2. The CDR3 consists of 18 residues. Germline V gives CDR1 SGHVS, CDR2 FNYEAQ. The V gene end was trimmed by 5 bases and the J gene end by 1 base; junction bases not matched to a gene: 13. Here the CDR3 DNA reads TGTGCCAGCAGCCCCCGTGGTAGCGGGAGAGGGGGCACAGATACGCAGTATTTT. It yields the protein CASSPRGSGRGGTDTQYF.

CDR3 sequence: CASSFSGTANEKLFF. Here the CDR3 DNA reads TGTGCCAGCAGCTTTTCCGGGACAGCTAATGAAAAACTGTTTTTT. The chain combines TRBV28 with TRBJ1-4; 7 nucleotides align to TRBD1. Germline assignment: CDR1 MDHEN and CDR2 SYDVKM. After removal of 6 bases from V and 3 bases from J, the junction contained 7 bases not matched to a gene. This CDR3 has 15 residues.

The chain uses TRBV12-3 or TRBV12-4 and TRBJ2-5; 7 bases align to TRBD2. V gave up 5 bases and J gave up 4 bases; unmatched junction bases: 10. CDR3 length: 15 amino acids. CDR3 loop: CASSPRLALLETQYF. Here the CDR3 DNA reads TGTGCCAGCAGTCCTAGACTAGCTTTGCTAGAGACCCAGTACTTC.

The chain is built from TRBV18 and TRBJ2-1; 8 nucleotides match TRBD2. V was pared by 6 bases and J by 5 bases, with 6 bases of the junction left unmatched. The V gene's germline CDR1 is KGHSH and CDR2 LQKENI. The CDR3 loop spans 14 amino acids. In nucleotides, the CDR3 is TGTGCCAGCTCCCCCGGACTAGCCCACAATGAGCAGTTCTTC. Translated: CASSPGLAHNEQFF. Based on the CDR3 plus reference TRBV18 and TRBJ2-1, the full variable domain is NAGVMQNPRHLVRRRGQEARLRCSPMKGHSHVYWYRQLPEEGLKFMVYLQKENIIDESGMPKERFSAEFPKEGPSILRIQQVVRGDSAAYFCASSPGLAHNEQFFGPGTRLTVL.

This clonotype was seen only a few times. V and J are TRBV5-1 and TRBJ2-7; D possibly uses TRBD1 or TRBD2 (5 bases each). V was shortened by 4 bases and J by 0 bases, with 14 bases between the two germline ends. CDR3 size: 15 residues. Germline values: CDR1 SGHRS, CDR2 YFSETQ. The CDR3 DNA reads as TGCGCCAGCAGCCTTGCTGGGGACCCCTCCTACGAGCAGTACTTC. Its translation is CASSLAGDPSYEQYF.

This sequence joins TRBV11-2 and TRBJ2-7; maybe TRBD2 (6 bases). Trimming removed 2 bases at V and 0 bases at J, with 11 bases between. The CDR3 has 15 amino acids. Germline loops: CDR1 SGHAT, CDR2 FQNNGV. The CDR3 region has the DNA TGTGCCAGCAGCTTAAGTGGAGGGAACTCCTACGAGCAGTACTTC. Its translation is CASSLSGGNSYEQYF. The complete variable domain, with remaining parts taken from reference TRBV11-2 and TRBJ2-7, reads EAGVAQSPRYKIIEKRQSVAFWCNPISGHATLYWYQQILGQGPKLLIQFQNNGVVDDSQLPKDRFSAERLKGVDSTLKIQPAKLEDSAVYLCASSLSGGNSYEQYFGPGTRLTVT.

This clonotype appeared a single time. This chain connects TRBV4-2 to TRBJ1-5; 8 bases are shared with TRBD1. The CDR3 has 15 residues. V lost 1 base to trimming and J lost 5 bases; unmatched junction nucleotides: 4. Per germline, CDR1 LGHNA and CDR2 YNFKEQ. Here the CDR3 reads CASSQVSGGDQPQHF. The CDR3 DNA sequence: TGTGCCAGCAGCCAAGTATCAGGGGGCGATCAGCCCCAGCATTTT.

V usage is TRBV7-9 and J usage is TRBJ2-7; D is undetermined. Germline CDR1 SEHNR, CDR2 FQNEAQ (reference sequence). This CDR3 has 10 residues. V lost 8 bases and J lost 3, with 5 bases in between. The CDR3: CASGLYEQYF. CDR3 coding DNA: TGTGCCAGCGGGCTCTACGAGCAGTACTTC.

This clonotype was found a few times. The genes are TRBV7-2 and TRBJ2-7; either TRBD1 or TRBD2 may supply D (5 bases each). The germline CDR1 and CDR2 sequences are SGHTA and FQGNSA. The V and J ends lost 5 bases and 3 bases respectively, with 17 bases between them. The CDR3 spans 15 residues. The CDR3 nucleotides read TGTGCCAGCAGCCTTCTACATGGGGGTTTCTACGAGCAGTACTTC. It translates to CASSLLHGGFYEQYF.